One sample yielded the 17 T cell receptor beta chains listed below, sequenced in a study of blood T cell repertoires in COVID-19. The assay was immunoSEQ multiplex PCR, and TCRdb's table has in-frame clones only and misses some. The data hold fewer than 150,000 clones, with more than 60% observed a single time. Sequencing was performed on peripheral blood. Receptor source: a man aged 65 to 79 with acute or convalescent COVID-19.

V and J are TRBV7-8 and TRBJ2-7; D unresolved. Germline V gene data show CDR1 as SGHVS and CDR2 as FQNEAQ. Trimming cost V 2 bases and J 0 bases, with 14 bases left between them. The CDR3 extends over 16 amino acids. The DNA for the CDR3 is TGTGCCAGCAGCTTAAAGTTGTTAGAAATCTCCTACGAGCAGTACTTC. It yields the protein CASSLKLLEISYEQYF.

CDR3 region: CAINAGKGETQYF. The CDR3 nucleotides read TGTGCCATCAATGCGGGAAAGGGAGAGACCCAGTACTTC. This rearrangement joins TRBV10-3 to TRBJ2-5, with D perhaps TRBD2 (6 bases). CDR1 and CDR2 (germline): ENHRY, SYGVKD. Trimming cost V 7 bases and J 4 bases, with 13 bases left between them. CDR3 length: 13 residues.

This sequence joins TRBV9 and TRBJ2-4; D remains ambiguous. The CDR3 runs 16 residues. Germline assignment: CDR1 SGDLS and CDR2 YYNGEE. Trimming shortened V by 3 bases and J by 0 bases, and 13 bases separated the two germline ends. The CDR3 protein is CASSARSGGAKNIQYF. The CDR3 DNA reads as TGTGCCAGCAGCGCCCGTAGTGGCGGAGCCAAAAACATTCAGTACTTC.

The chain recombines TRBV19 with TRBJ1-2, with 8 bases fitting TRBD1. Germline CDR1 reads LNHDA; CDR2 reads SQIVND (reference sequence). The length of the CDR3 is 14 residues. V shed 3 bases and J 6 bases; nucleotides not matched to a gene: 6. The DNA for the CDR3 is TGTGCCAGTAGTATCGGGACAGGTACGAATGGCTACACCTTC. Translation gives CASSIGTGTNGYTF.

The chain couples TRBV10-2 to TRBJ1-1; D uncertain. In germline, CDR1 is WSHSY, CDR2 SAAADI. The CDR3 consists of 16 residues. Trimming cost V 2 bases and J 2 bases, with 15 bases left between them. CDR3 loop: CASSEVPSVVNTEAFF. The CDR3, as DNA: TGCGCCAGCAGTGAGGTTCCGAGTGTGGTCAACACTGAAGCTTTCTTT.

This clone was seen many times. This chain connects TRBV14 to TRBJ2-1, with 11 bases matching TRBD1. The length of the CDR3 is 15 residues. Germline V gene lookup returns CDR1 SGHDN and CDR2 FVKESK. The ends lost 4 bases at V and 7 bases at J; junction bases unmatched: 6. The CDR3 coding sequence is TGTGCCAGCAGCCGAGGACAGGGGGCGGAAAATGAGCAGTTCTTC. It is translated as CASSRGQGAENEQFF.

The chain recombines TRBV5-1 with TRBJ2-6; 9 bases map to TRBD2. The V gene end was trimmed by 2 bases and the J gene end by 2 bases; junction bases not matched to a gene: 8. This CDR3 region has 18 residues. From germline, CDR1 is SGHRS and CDR2 YFSETQ. The chain's CDR3 is CASSFAPIAGAGANVLTF. Here the CDR3 DNA reads TGCGCCAGCAGCTTTGCGCCGATAGCGGGGGCTGGGGCCAACGTCCTGACTTTC.

The gene calls are TRBV2 and TRBJ1-5; 7 nucleotides line up with TRBD1. Losses at the gene ends were 11 bases for V and 3 bases for J; bases not matched to a gene: 4. CDR1 and CDR2 (germline): SNHLY, FYNNEI. CDR3 size: 12 residues. CDR3 in DNA: TGTGCCGAGGGGACAGCCAATCAGCCCCAGCATTTT. This translates into CAEGTANQPQHF.

This rearrangement joins TRBV7-8 to TRBJ2-7; TRBD1 agrees at 7 bases. Germline V gene sequence: CDR1 SGHVS, CDR2 FQNEAQ. V lost 1 base, J lost 2 bases, and 8 bases stayed unmatched. The CDR3 totals 16 residues. For the CDR3, the DNA is TGTGCCAGCAGCTTAGAGGGGGCAGGGTGGGCCTACGAGCAGTACTTC. It translates to CASSLEGAGWAYEQYF.

The chain is built from TRBV5-4 and TRBJ2-7; 7 positions match TRBD1. The length of the CDR3 is 14 residues. After removal of 1 base from V and 4 bases from J, the junction contained 5 bases not matched to a gene. The V gene's germline CDR1 is SGHNT and CDR2 YYREEE (reference sequence). The CDR3 nucleotides read TGTGCCAGCAGCTTGAAAGGGGGCGTATACGAGCAGTACTTC. Its protein product is CASSLKGGVYEQYF.

This chain connects TRBV6-5 to TRBJ2-5; 12 bases are shared with TRBD2. The CDR3 totals 15 residues. CDR1 MNHEY and CDR2 SVGAGI come from the germline V gene. After removal of 6 bases from V and 5 bases from J, the junction contained 7 bases not matched to a gene. This chain's CDR3 is CASSPTSGGPETQYF. The CDR3 nucleotides read TGTGCCAGCAGCCCGACTAGCGGGGGCCCGGAGACCCAGTACTTC.

This chain connects TRBV9 to TRBJ2-1, with 8 bases fitting TRBD2. V trimming: 4 bases; J trimming: 1 base; junction bases outside the gene matches: 10. Germline CDR1 and CDR2: SGDLS and YYNGEE. This CDR3 comprises 17 residues. In DNA, the CDR3 is TGTGCCAGCAGCAAATCAAGCGGGGGAGGATCCTACAATGAGCAGTTCTTC. Translation: CASSKSSGGGSYNEQFF.

The chain is built from TRBV2 and TRBJ1-6; the D gene is possibly TRBD1 (5 bases). Trimming cost V 2 bases and J 8 bases, with 10 bases left between them. CDR3 length equals 14 residues. Per the germline V gene, CDR1 is SNHLY and CDR2 is FYNNEI. The CDR3 is CASSELAGYSPLHF. The CDR3 nucleotides read TGTGCCAGCAGTGAATTGGCAGGGTATTCACCCCTCCACTTT.

The count of this clone is one. The sample carries other DNA sequences with the same CDR3. The rearrangement joins TRBV5-1 to TRBJ1-3; D remains ambiguous. In germline, CDR1 is SGHRS, CDR2 YFSETQ. Trimming stripped 0 bases from V and 2 bases from J, with 6 bases between. CDR3 length equals 14 residues. This CDR3 is CASSLGEAGNTIYF. The CDR3 DNA reads as TGCGCCAGCAGCTTGGGAGAGGCTGGAAACACCATATATTTT. Variable domain in full (rest from reference TRBV5-1 and TRBJ1-3): KAGVTQTPRYLIKTRGQQVTLSCSPISGHRSVSWYQQTPGQGLQFLFEYFSETQRNKGNFPGRFSGRQFSNSRSEMNVSTLELGDSALYLCASSLGEAGNTIYFGEGSWLTVV.

This sequence joins TRBV7-9 and TRBJ1-1, with D possibly matching TRBD1 (6 bases). This CDR3 is built from 14 residues. Germline V lookup: CDR1 SEHNR, CDR2 FQNEAQ (reference sequence). Trimming took 4 bases from V and 3 from J, leaving 12 bases between them. CDR3 protein: CASSSDSQYTEAFF. As DNA, the CDR3 is TGTGCCAGCAGCTCGGACAGTCAGTACACTGAAGCTTTCTTT.

V usage is TRBV5-6 and J usage is TRBJ2-6; D gene unclear. The V end lost 0 bases, the J end lost 1 base, and 5 bases lay between the germline ends. CDR1 SGHDT and CDR2 YYEEEE come from the germline V gene. This CDR3 has 15 amino acids. Written as DNA, the CDR3 is TGTGCCAGCAGCTTGGTTAGATCTGGGGCCAACGTCCTGACTTTC. This encodes CASSLVRSGANVLTF.

This chain links TRBV12-5 with TRBJ2-7, with 7 positions matching TRBD1. Germline values: CDR1 LGHNT, CDR2 FRNRAP. J was trimmed by 3 bases and V by 4 bases; bases with no gene match: 12. This CDR3 is built from 16 residues. In DNA, the CDR3 is TGTGCTAGTGGTTACCGAACAGGGGTAGGGGACTACGAGCAGTACTTC. This encodes CASGYRTGVGDYEQYF.